These 12 T cell receptor beta chains originate from one sample sequenced in a study of blood T cell repertoires in COVID-19 (dated by TCRdb to about 2020). Libraries were constructed by the immunoSEQ multiplex PCR assay. The table was pulled from immuneACCESS by TCRdb, which kept in-frame rearrangements only. Such tables lose some clones; where checked, under half of the loss comes from unresolved V genes, and the rest has no known cause. The sample records 210,000 or so clones, approximately 88% of which are singletons. The ten largest clones represent about 6.7% of the sample. The sequenced sample was peripheral blood. The source is a man between 40 and 49 years old with acute or convalescent COVID-19.

V usage is TRBV2 and J usage is TRBJ2-1; unclear D gene. Germline CDR1 SNHLY, CDR2 FYNNEI. Trimming took off 5 bases at V and 0 bases at J, with 14 bases between the two ends. The CDR3 is 16 amino acids. The CDR3, as DNA: TGTGCCAGCAGTTTTAAAATGCTCGGCTCCTACAATGAGCAGTTCTTC. As protein: CASSFKMLGSYNEQFF. The whole variable domain, remainder taken from reference TRBV2 and TRBJ2-1, is EPEVTQTPSHQVTQMGQEVILRCVPISNHLYFYWYRQILGQKVEFLVSFYNNEISEKSEIFDDQFSVERPDGSNFTLKIRSTKLEDSAMYFCASSFKMLGSYNEQFFGPGTRLTVL.

The V call is TRBV19, the J call TRBJ1-1; 8 bases match TRBD1. V lost 7 bases, J lost 5 bases, and 9 bases stayed unmatched. Germline V lookup: CDR1 LNHDA, CDR2 SQIVND (reference sequence). The CDR3 covers 14 residues. The CDR3 nucleotides read TGTGCCAGTACCATTACAGGGGGGAGGACTGAAGCTTTCTTT. It codes for CASTITGGRTEAFF.

A single count supports this clone. The CDR3 bases are TGTGCCAGCAGTTTAACTGGGGGGTTTCTCGAAGCTTTCTTT. Translation: CASSLTGGFLEAFF. The J gene is TRBJ1-1, the V gene TRBV27; D might be TRBD1 (5 bases). V lost 2 bases, J lost 8 bases, and 15 bases lay in between. The germline V gene has CDR1 MNHEY and CDR2 SMNVEV (reference sequence). CDR3 length: 14 amino acids.

This sequence joins TRBV3-1 (or the pseudogene TRBV3-2) and TRBJ1-5; no firm D call. V lost 4 bases, J lost 4 bases, and 8 bases lay in between. Germline V CDR1 and CDR2: LGHDT, YNNKEL (reference sequence). The CDR3 runs to 13 residues. This CDR3 is CASSPLGNQPQHF. CDR3 DNA: TGTGCCAGCAGCCCCCTAGGTAATCAGCCCCAGCATTTT.

The J gene is TRBJ2-3, the V gene TRBV7-2, with unresolved D. The length of the CDR3 is 14 residues. V was shortened by 2 bases and J by 0 bases, with 6 bases between the two germline ends. The germline gives CDR1 SGHTA, CDR2 FQGNSA. The CDR3 region has the DNA TGTGCCAGCAGCTTATACCGGAGCACAGATACGCAGTATTTT. It translates to CASSLYRSTDTQYF.

The chain recombines TRBV7-3 with TRBJ2-1; 8 positions match TRBD2. The CDR3 runs 18 residues. The V and J ends lost 7 bases and 3 bases, in that order; junction bases with no gene match: 17. Germline assignment: CDR1 SGHTA and CDR2 FQGTGA. CDR3 loop: CASTTGTSNSPYYNEQFF. CDR3 bases: TGTGCCAGCACCACCGGGACTAGTAATTCCCCATACTACAATGAGCAGTTCTTC.

This clone is a singleton in its sample. The chain has TRBV5-5 and TRBJ1-6, with D hard to call. In germline, CDR1 is SGHKS, CDR2 YYEKEE (reference sequence). With 2 bases removed from V and 0 bases from J, the gap between germline ends came to 18 bases. The CDR3 consists of 19 residues. The CDR3 protein is CASSLLSGGLSSYNSPLHF. The CDR3 coding sequence is TGTGCCAGCAGCTTACTATCTGGCGGACTAAGCTCCTATAATTCACCCCTCCACTTT.

A single count supports this clone. As DNA, the CDR3 is TGTGCCACCAGCACCCCAGGTATGAACACTGAAGCTTTCTTT. This codes for CATSTPGMNTEAFF. The chain is built from TRBV15 and TRBJ1-1; D gene unclear. V lost 4 bases and J lost 0, with 9 bases in between. The germline gives CDR1 LNHNV, CDR2 YYDKDF (reference sequence). CDR3 length: 14 amino acids. The full variable domain, completed using reference TRBV15 and TRBJ1-1, is DAMVIQNPRYQVTQFGKPVTLSCSQTLNHNVMYWYQQKSSQAPKLLFHYYDKDFNNEADTPDNFQSRRPNTSFCFLDIRSPGLGDTAMYLCATSTPGMNTEAFFGQGTRLTVV.

The gene calls are TRBV12-3 or TRBV12-4 and TRBJ1-2; D is uncertain. The CDR3 extends over 12 amino acids. Between the trimmed V and J ends, which lost 3 bases and 10 bases, there was a span of 12 bases. The CDR3 is CASSFTYLDYTF. In DNA form, the CDR3 reads TGTGCCAGCAGTTTTACCTACCTTGACTACACCTTC.

The V call is TRBV5-4, the J call TRBJ2-5, with D tentatively TRBD1 (6 bases). Germline V gene lookup returns CDR1 SGHNT and CDR2 YYREEE (reference sequence). This CDR3 spans 14 amino acids. V was pared by 3 bases and J by 2 bases, with 11 bases between. Here the CDR3 reads CASSSPTGQETQYF. CDR3 coding DNA: TGTGCCAGCAGCTCCCCAACAGGGCAAGAGACCCAGTACTTC.

The V gene is TRBV6-6, the J gene TRBJ2-1, with 10 bases fitting TRBD2. CDR1 and CDR2 from the germline V gene are MNHNY and SVGAGI (reference sequence). This CDR3 has 14 amino acids. V shed 2 bases and J 8 bases; nucleotides not matched to a gene: 3. This CDR3 is CASSYGTSAHEQFF. The CDR3 DNA reads TGTGCCAGCAGTTACGGGACTAGCGCCCATGAGCAGTTCTTC.

The chain carries TRBV4-1 and TRBJ2-3; tentatively, D is TRBD1 (6 bases). V was cut by 1 base and J by 11 bases, with 25 bases left in between. The CDR3 sequence is 17 residues long. The germline V gene has CDR1 MGHRA and CDR2 YSYEKL. CDR3 sequence reads: CASSQVLQGSSSGRQYF. CDR3 bases: TGCGCCAGCAGCCAAGTTCTGCAGGGGAGCTCTAGTGGGAGGCAGTATTTT.